This T cell receptor beta chain emerged from a study of memory CD4+ T cells and cytomegalovirus serostatus. Study overall: Healthy Belgian adult donors included nine or ten CMV-positive and 20 to 30 CMV-negative people.

CDR3 length: 15 residues. CDR1 and CDR2 from the germline V gene are LNHNV and YYDKDF (reference sequence). V lost 2 bases, J lost 8 bases, and 8 bases stayed unmatched. The data were produced by immunoSEQ multiplex PCR, yet TCRdb's version contains in-frame clones alone and is incomplete. The table has about 59,000 clones, about 81% seen once. Single viable CD3+CD4+CD8-CD45RO+ cells were sorted as the memory CD4+ T cells. Positive selection with CD4 microbeads enriched total CD4+ T cells. Points on this clone: As yet, its antigen is unknown.

Findings and limits, study-wide: Repertoires predicted CMV serostatus with median bootstrapped AUC of approximately 0.94.

Sequenced input: memory CD4+ T cells from blood. The V and J genes are TRBV15 and TRBJ1-2, with 10 bases lining up with TRBD1. The TCR sequence derives from an adult in good health and CMV-seronegative. The DNA of the CDR3 is TGTGCCACCAGCAGAACCCGAGGACAGGGGGAAGGCTACACCTTC. Translation gives CATSRTRGQGEGYTF.